Each of the 13 T cell receptor beta chains below was sequenced from the same sample in a study of OX40 agonist ivuxolimab in advanced cancers. Profiling relied on immunoSEQ multiplex PCR, and the TCRdb table lists in-frame clones only, not all of them. The sample gives roughly 60,000 clones, 75% to 90% of which show up once; around 2% is in the top ten. Specimen: CD4+ or CD8+ T cells sorted from blood, collected in a trial of the OX40 agonist ivuxolimab. These receptors were collected from an adult with an advanced solid tumor such as melanoma, head and neck, liver or kidney cancer.

V gene TRBV21-1 combines with J gene TRBJ2-3; whether TRBD1, the table's D call, matches the DNA was not checked. TRBV21-1 is shown as a pseudogene. This CDR3 is built from 17 residues. This chain's CDR3 is CASSKAPLGRSTDTQYF. In nucleotides, the CDR3 is TGTGCCAGCAGCAAAGCCCCCCTGGGGCGCAGCACAGATACGCAGTATTTT.

V is TRBV29-1 and J is TRBJ1-1, with D hard to call. The V gene lost 7 bases and the J gene lost 1 base, with 19 bases spanning the gap. Germline V gives CDR1 SQVTM, CDR2 ANQGSEA. There are 15 residues in the CDR3. CDR3 amino acids: CSASDGFLGNTEAFF. DNA for the CDR3: TGCAGCGCTTCCGACGGATTCCTCGGGAACACTGAAGCTTTCTTT. The variable domain in full, completed from reference TRBV29-1 and TRBJ1-1, reads SAVISQKPSRDICQRGTSLTIQCQVDSQVTMMFWYRQQPGQSLTLIATANQGSEATYESGFVIDKFPISRPNLTFSTLTVSNMSPEDSSIYLCSASDGFLGNTEAFFGQGTRLTVV.

J is TRBJ2-3 and V is TRBV11-2, with a weak D call TRBD2 (5 bases). This CDR3 region has 13 residues. V dropped 0 bases and J dropped 10 bases, with 11 bases sitting between them. CDR1 is SGHAT and CDR2 is FQNNGV in the germline V gene. The CDR3 sequence is CASSLEVATAQYF. The CDR3 DNA follows: TGTGCCAGCAGCTTAGAGGTAGCGACGGCGCAGTATTTT.

The genes are TRBV7-9 and TRBJ2-7, with D uncertain. The CDR3 has 14 amino acids. CDR1 is SEHNR and CDR2 is FQNEAQ in the germline V gene (reference sequence). V shed 1 base and J shed 3 bases, with 10 bases lying between them. CDR3 sequence: CASSLGGSRYEQYF. The CDR3 coding sequence is TGTGCCAGCAGCTTAGGCGGCAGTCGCTACGAGCAGTACTTC. Using reference TRBV7-9 and TRBJ2-7 for the parts outside the CDR3, the full variable domain is DTGVSQNPRHKITKRGQNVTFRCDPISEHNRLYWYRQTLGQGPEFLTYFQNEAQLEKSRLLSDRFSAERPKGSFSTLEIQRTEQGDSAMYLCASSLGGSRYEQYFGPGTRLTVT.

This clone was seen only once. The chain is built from TRBV19 and TRBJ2-1; 7 nucleotides line up with TRBD1. The CDR3 is 16 amino acids. From germline, CDR1 is LNHDA and CDR2 SQIVND (reference sequence). The trim removed 2 bases at V and 10 bases at J, leaving 14 bases unmatched. CDR3 bases: TGTGCCAGTAGTATACAGCTAGGACAGGCGGCTCAGGAGCAGTTCTTC. This encodes CASSIQLGQAAQEQFF.

The V call is TRBV7-3, the J call TRBJ2-5, with a possible D match to TRBD2 (6 bases). V dropped 5 bases and J dropped 2 bases, with 18 bases sitting between them. Germline values: CDR1 SGHTA, CDR2 FQGTGA. The CDR3 runs to 16 residues. This chain's CDR3 is CASSLTSFGSQETQYF. The DNA of the CDR3 is TGTGCCAGCAGCCTGACTAGTTTCGGTTCTCAAGAGACCCAGTACTTC.

The gene calls are TRBV19 and TRBJ2-3; 16 nucleotides align to TRBD2. V shed 8 bases and J 2 bases; nucleotides not matched to a gene: 4. Germline lookup yields CDR1 LNHDA and CDR2 SQIVND (reference sequence). CDR3 length: 16 amino acids. Here the CDR3 DNA reads TGTGCCAGTGGGACTAGCGGGGGGGGTCCCACAGATACGCAGTATTTT. Residues: CASGTSGGGPTDTQYF.

This clone was recorded a few times. The chain joins TRBV28 to TRBJ1-2; 10 nucleotides match TRBD1. With 4 bases clipped from V and 6 bases from J, the junction kept 8 bases outside the gene matches. This CDR3 is built from 15 residues. Germline V lookup: CDR1 MDHEN, CDR2 SYDVKM. In DNA, the CDR3 is TGTGCCAGCAGTTCCTCCGGACAGGGGGACCATGGCTACACCTTC. Translating it yields CASSSSGQGDHGYTF.

This clone was counted only a few times. The chain links TRBV4-1 to TRBJ1-6; a weak D match, TRBD1 (5 bases). Germline CDR1 is MGHRA and CDR2 is YSYEKL. The CDR3 is 18 residues long. Trimming pared 0 bases from V and 0 bases from J, leaving 12 bases between. The CDR3: CASSQDGARSSYNSPLHF. As DNA, the CDR3 is TGCGCCAGCAGCCAAGACGGGGCCAGGAGCTCCTATAATTCACCCCTCCACTTT.

The chain joins TRBV4-3 to TRBJ1-2, with D possibly being TRBD1 (5 bases). The CDR3 has 14 residues. CDR1 and CDR2 from the germline V gene are LGHNA and YSLEER. Trimming removed 1 base from V and 7 bases from J, with 13 bases in between. The CDR3 DNA reads TGCGCCAGCAGCCAAGGGAGGACATCCCGTGGCTACACCTTC. This sequence encodes CASSQGRTSRGYTF.

The chain employs TRBV4-1 and TRBJ2-7, with D unresolved. The length of the CDR3 is 13 residues. Germline CDR1 MGHRA, CDR2 YSYEKL. V shed 0 bases and J shed 5 bases, with 8 bases lying between them. CDR3 protein: CASSQDERDEQYF. DNA for the CDR3: TGCGCCAGCAGCCAAGATGAAAGGGACGAGCAGTACTTC.

This clone was recorded once. The V gene is TRBV7-9, the J gene TRBJ2-3, with a tentative D call TRBD2 (5 bases). The V end was cut by 5 bases, the J end by 0 bases, with 12 bases between. The CDR3 is 15 residues long. Germline-derived CDR1 and CDR2 are SEHNR and FQNEAQ (reference sequence). CDR3 coding DNA: TGTGCCAGCAGCACCTGGACTCGTAGCACAGATACGCAGTATTTT. It encodes CASSTWTRSTDTQYF.

The chain joins TRBV4-3 to TRBJ1-2; possible D gene TRBD1, 5 bases. CDR1 and CDR2 from the germline V gene are LGHNA and YSLEER. With 4 bases removed from V and 6 bases from J, the gap between germline ends came to 9 bases. This CDR3 is built from 12 residues. The CDR3 coding sequence is TGCGCCAGCAGCCGAGCAGGGAATGGCTACACCTTC. This codes for CASSRAGNGYTF.